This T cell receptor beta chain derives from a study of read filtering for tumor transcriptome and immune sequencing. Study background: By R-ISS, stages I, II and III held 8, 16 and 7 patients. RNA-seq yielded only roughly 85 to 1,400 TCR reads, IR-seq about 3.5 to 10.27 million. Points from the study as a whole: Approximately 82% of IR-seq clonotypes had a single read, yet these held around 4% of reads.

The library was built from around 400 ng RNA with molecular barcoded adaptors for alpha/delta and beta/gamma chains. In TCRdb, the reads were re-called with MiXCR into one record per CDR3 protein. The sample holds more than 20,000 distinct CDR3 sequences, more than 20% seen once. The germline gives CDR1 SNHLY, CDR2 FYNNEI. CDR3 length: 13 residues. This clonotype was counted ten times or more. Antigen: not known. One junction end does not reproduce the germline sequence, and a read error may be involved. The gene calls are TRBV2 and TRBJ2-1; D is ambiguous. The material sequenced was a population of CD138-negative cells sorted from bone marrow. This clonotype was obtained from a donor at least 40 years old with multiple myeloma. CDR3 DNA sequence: TGTGCCAGCAGTGTAGGGCAGTACAGTGAGCAGTTCTTC. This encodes CASSVGQYSEQFF.